These 29 T cell receptor beta chains share one sample of origin, sequenced in a study of blood T cell repertoires in COVID-19. The table came from immunoSEQ multiplex PCR; TCRdb's copy has only in-frame clones and leaves some out. The table has around 200,000 clones, roughly 85% seen once. Specimen: PBMCs or T cells enriched from blood (not recorded which). The receptor source for this set is a man between 35 and 55 years old who had recovered from COVID-19.

The chain links TRBV7-8 to TRBJ2-7; possibly TRBD1 for D (6 bases). CDR3 size: 13 residues. V was shortened by 6 bases and J by 1 base, with 10 bases between the two germline ends. Germline V lookup: CDR1 SGHVS, CDR2 FQNEAQ. The CDR3: CASSPRGSYEQYF. CDR3 sequence (DNA): TGTGCCAGCAGTCCCAGGGGATCCTACGAGCAGTACTTC.

V gene TRBV28 combines with J gene TRBJ2-6; D is undetermined. V was pared by 5 bases and J by 0 bases, with 8 bases between. The CDR3 runs 15 residues. From germline, CDR1 is MDHEN and CDR2 SYDVKM. The CDR3 DNA sequence: TGTGCCAGCAGTCCCTCCCGCTCTGGGGCCAACGTCCTGACTTTC. It is translated as CASSPSRSGANVLTF. The whole variable domain, filled in from reference TRBV28 and TRBJ2-6, reads DVKVTQSSRYLVKRTGEKVFLECVQDMDHENMFWYRQDPGLGLRLIYFSYDVKMKEKGDIPEGYSVSREKKERFSLILESASTNQTSMYLCASSPSRSGANVLTFGAGSRLTVL.

The rearrangement joins TRBV7-9 to TRBJ2-1, with 10 bases aligning to TRBD2. V lost 5 bases to trimming and J lost 9 bases; unmatched junction nucleotides: 10. CDR1 is SEHNR, CDR2 FQNEAQ, per germline (reference sequence). This CDR3 contains 15 residues. The CDR3 reads CASSPLAGRWSEQFF. CDR3 coding DNA: TGTGCCAGCAGCCCACTAGCGGGAAGATGGAGTGAGCAGTTCTTC.

This clone was seen once. The V call is TRBV7-6, the J call TRBJ2-3; D is perhaps TRBD1 (6 bases). Germline lookup yields CDR1 SGHVS and CDR2 FNYEAQ. The CDR3 has 16 residues. V dropped 1 base and J dropped 7 bases, with 18 bases sitting between them. The CDR3 reads CASSLVDTGTWNTQYF. CDR3 nucleotide sequence: TGTGCCAGCAGCTTAGTGGACACAGGGACGTGGAATACGCAGTATTTT.

This sequence joins TRBV7-2 and TRBJ1-2; weak D call: TRBD1 (6 bases). CDR3 length: 16 amino acids. Germline values: CDR1 SGHTA, CDR2 FQGNSA. The ends were cut back, 2 bases at V and 2 bases at J, with 15 bases in the middle. Here the CDR3 reads CASSLLDSRANYGYTF. CDR3 in DNA: TGTGCCAGCAGCTTACTGGACAGTCGGGCGAACTATGGCTACACCTTC. The whole variable domain, filled in from reference TRBV7-2 and TRBJ1-2, reads GAGVSQSPSNKVTEKGKDVELRCDPISGHTALYWYRQSLGQGLEFLIYFQGNSAPDKSGLPSDRFSAERTGGSVSTLTIQRTQQEDSAVYLCASSLLDSRANYGYTFGSGTRLTVV.

The V gene is TRBV11-2, the J gene TRBJ2-2; no clear D gene. The CDR3 runs to 13 residues. Trimming pared 2 bases from V and 3 bases from J, leaving 4 bases between. Germline V gives CDR1 SGHAT, CDR2 FQNNGV. The DNA of the CDR3 is TGTGCCAGCAGCTTATCTTACACCGGGGAGCTGTTTTTT. The encoded protein is CASSLSYTGELFF.

V usage is TRBV13 and J usage is TRBJ1-2; the D gene is possibly TRBD1 (5 bases). Germline CDR1 PRHDT, CDR2 FYEKMQ (reference sequence). The V end lost 5 bases, the J end lost 4 bases, and 26 bases lay between the germline ends. The CDR3 sequence is 18 residues long. The CDR3 DNA reads as TGTGCCAGCAGCACCACCCAGGGAAGACCACTCTCTGGCTATGGCTACACCTTC. Protein sequence: CASSTTQGRPLSGYGYTF.

This chain connects TRBV7-2 to TRBJ1-5; possibly TRBD1 for D (5 bases). Trimming stripped 2 bases from V and 6 bases from J, with 11 bases between. From germline, CDR1 is SGHTA and CDR2 FQGNSA. There are 14 residues in the CDR3. CDR3 coding DNA: TGTGCCAGCAGCTTATTGGGGGAGGGTCAGCCCCAGCATTTT. It specifies CASSLLGEGQPQHF.

The chain is built from TRBV19 and TRBJ1-1; TRBD1 matches at 8 bases. J was trimmed by 6 bases and V by 6 bases; bases with no gene match: 15. Germline values: CDR1 LNHDA, CDR2 SQIVND (reference sequence). The CDR3 totals 16 residues. The CDR3 loop is CASRTGGVWTGPEAFF. DNA of the CDR3: TGTGCCAGTAGAACAGGGGGGGTCTGGACGGGGCCTGAAGCTTTCTTT.

V and J are TRBV7-2 and TRBJ2-5; 7 bases line up with TRBD2. After removal of 3 bases from V and 4 bases from J, the junction contained 8 bases not matched to a gene. This CDR3 comprises 15 residues. CDR1 and CDR2 (germline): SGHTA, FQGNSA. CDR3 sequence: CASSLGRQRGETQYF. As DNA, the CDR3 is TGTGCCAGCAGCTTGGGGCGGCAGCGGGGAGAGACCCAGTACTTC. The entire variable domain, with the rest obtained from reference TRBV7-2 and TRBJ2-5, is as follows: GAGVSQSPSNKVTEKGKDVELRCDPISGHTALYWYRQSLGQGLEFLIYFQGNSAPDKSGLPSDRFSAERTGGSVSTLTIQRTQQEDSAVYLCASSLGRQRGETQYFGPGTRLLVL.

This rearrangement joins TRBV12-3 or TRBV12-4 to TRBJ2-7, with D maybe TRBD2 (7 bases). The germline V and J ends were trimmed by 8 bases and 0 bases, with 11 bases remaining between them. The CDR3 runs to 13 residues. The CDR3 DNA is TGTGCCAGCCGCGGGGGCCGCTCCTACGAGCAGTACTTC. This gives the protein CASRGGRSYEQYF.

V and J are TRBV28 and TRBJ1-5, with D possibly matching TRBD1 (5 bases). Between the trimmed V and J ends, which lost 7 bases and 1 base, there was a span of 17 bases. The CDR3 length is 16 residues. Germline-derived CDR1 and CDR2 are MDHEN and SYDVKM. The CDR3 reads CASTAGLPLSNQPQHF. CDR3 coding DNA: TGTGCCAGCACCGCGGGACTCCCCCTCAGCAATCAGCCCCAGCATTTT.

The chain joins TRBV28 to TRBJ2-3, with 8 bases that match TRBD2. Germline V CDR1 and CDR2: MDHEN, SYDVKM. The CDR3 extends over 15 amino acids. Losses at the gene ends were 7 bases for V and 3 bases for J; bases not matched to a gene: 9. CDR3 protein: CASTGAGGGTDTQYF. CDR3 bases: TGTGCCAGCACAGGGGCGGGAGGAGGGACAGATACGCAGTATTTT.

The chain carries TRBV3-1 (or the pseudogene TRBV3-2) and TRBJ2-5; D may be TRBD2 (6 bases). Germline V gives CDR1 LGHDT, CDR2 YNNKEL (reference sequence). This CDR3 contains 15 residues. The V end was cut by 1 base, the J end by 0 bases, with 9 bases between. CDR3 in amino acids: CASSQGRRDQETQYF. The CDR3 coding sequence is TGTGCCAGCAGCCAAGGGAGGAGGGACCAAGAGACCCAGTACTTC.

With respect to this clone: Just one base apart from a much larger clone, this may be a read error. This rearrangement joins TRBV27 to TRBJ1-2, with D perhaps matching TRBD1 (6 bases). Per germline, CDR1 MNHEY and CDR2 SMNVEV (reference sequence). Trimming stripped 6 bases from V and 2 bases from J, with 10 bases between. CDR3 size: 13 residues. This chain's CDR3 is CASRPTGNYGYTF. CDR3 nucleotides: TGTGCCAGCAGACCAACAGGGAACTATGGCTACACCTTC.

The V gene is TRBV5-1, the J gene TRBJ2-7, with TRBD1 identical over 8 bases. CDR3 size: 14 residues. The germline V gene has CDR1 SGHRS and CDR2 YFSETQ. The junction had 8 bases not matched to a gene; V was cut back by 4 bases and J by 5 bases. For the CDR3, the DNA is TGCGCCAGCAGCGTGGACAGGGCTGGCCACGAGCAGTACTTC. Protein: CASSVDRAGHEQYF.

The J gene is TRBJ2-1, the V gene TRBV5-4; TRBD1 matches 10 bases. There are 16 residues in the CDR3. The germline CDR1 and CDR2 sequences are SGHNT and YYREEE (reference sequence). Germline trimming cut 2 bases from V and 3 bases from J; bases unmatched to any gene: 5. In DNA, the CDR3 is TGTGCCAGCAGCTTTTCCGGGACAGGGGTCTACAATGAGCAGTTCTTC. Translated, it gives CASSFSGTGVYNEQFF.

The chain uses TRBV6-5 and TRBJ2-5; 12 positions agree with TRBD1. V lost 2 bases and J lost 4; bases outside the gene matches: 2. The CDR3 loop spans 15 amino acids. Looked up from germline, CDR1 is MNHEY and CDR2 is SVGAGI. The CDR3, as DNA: TGTGCCAGCAGTTACGCGGGACAGGGGGCAGAGACCCAGTACTTC. Translating gives CASSYAGQGAETQYF.

In its sample, this clone was seen once. The V gene is TRBV6-2 or TRBV6-3, the J gene TRBJ1-5; 9 bases are shared with TRBD1. The CDR3 spans 14 residues. V lost 5 bases, J lost 7 bases, and 6 bases stayed unmatched. Germline V gives CDR1 MNHEY, CDR2 SVGEGT. As DNA, the CDR3 is TGTGCCAGCAGTCGGACAGGGGTAGTCCAGCCCCAGCATTTT. Translated: CASSRTGVVQPQHF.

The J gene is TRBJ2-7, the V gene TRBV7-8; TRBD1 matches 7 bases. CDR3 length equals 17 residues. The germline V gene has CDR1 SGHVS and CDR2 FQNEAQ. The V segment lost 5 bases and the J segment 1 base; nucleotides outside the gene matches: 14. Written as DNA, the CDR3 is TGTGCCAGCAGCAGATCGCGGACAGGCGAGGGGTCCTACGAGCAGTACTTC. This codes for CASSRSRTGEGSYEQYF.

The genes are TRBV12-5 and TRBJ2-7; TRBD1 is a possible D gene (5 bases). Germline CDR1 reads LGHNT; CDR2 reads FRNRAP. Deletions cut 1 base from V and 4 bases from J, with 8 bases between. The CDR3 covers 13 residues. For the CDR3, the DNA is TGTGCTAGTGGTTTGGAAAACAGGTACGAGCAGTACTTC. It specifies CASGLENRYEQYF. Looking up the rest from reference TRBV12-5 and TRBJ2-7 gives the full variable domain: DARVTQTPRHKVTEMGQEVTMRCQPILGHNTVFWYRQTMMQGLELLAYFRNRAPLDDSGMPKDRFSAEMPDATLATLKIQPSEPRDSAVYFCASGLENRYEQYFGPGTRLTVT.

The V call is TRBV4-3, the J call TRBJ2-1; 7 bases map to TRBD1. CDR3 length: 14 residues. Germline V gene sequence: CDR1 LGHNA, CDR2 YSLEER. Germline trimming cut 0 bases from V and 10 bases from J; bases unmatched to any gene: 6. The CDR3 sequence: CASSQESQTGEQFF. The CDR3 coding sequence is TGCGCCAGCAGCCAAGAAAGCCAGACAGGGGAGCAGTTCTTC.

This chain links TRBV7-9 with TRBJ2-7, with 10 bases fitting TRBD1. The germline V gene has CDR1 SEHNR and CDR2 FQNEAQ (reference sequence). This CDR3 region has 14 residues. The V segment lost 5 bases and the J segment 5 bases; nucleotides outside the gene matches: 6. CDR3 nucleotide sequence: TGTGCCAGCAGCCCCGGGACAGGGGCCCACGAGCAGTACTTC. It encodes CASSPGTGAHEQYF.

This clone was seen more than once but under ten times. The chain links TRBV4-1 to TRBJ2-3; 7 bases are shared with TRBD2. CDR1 and CDR2 from the germline V gene are MGHRA and YSYEKL. CDR3 length: 17 amino acids. J gave up 2 bases and V 3 bases, and 11 bases lay outside the gene matches. The CDR3 loop is CASSHLGRGLPTDTQYF. In nucleotides, the CDR3 is TGCGCCAGCAGCCACCTTGGGAGGGGACTACCCACAGATACGCAGTATTTT.

V is TRBV30 and J is TRBJ2-6, with 7 bases aligning to TRBD1. Germline trimming cut 7 bases from V and 0 bases from J; bases unmatched to any gene: 9. The germline CDR1 and CDR2 sequences are GTSNPN and SVGIG (reference sequence). The length of the CDR3 is 16 residues. CDR3 amino acids: CASQTGVSSGANVLTF. DNA of the CDR3: TGTGCCTCCCAAACAGGGGTTAGCTCTGGGGCCAACGTCCTGACTTTC.

In its sample, this clone was seen once. V usage is TRBV6-5 and J usage is TRBJ1-4; unclear D gene. Trimming cost V 7 bases and J 8 bases, with 11 bases left between them. CDR1 is MNHEY, CDR2 SVGAGI, per germline. This CDR3 comprises 12 residues. In DNA form, the CDR3 reads TGTGCCAGCACGGGAGGTGGAGAAAAACTGTTTTTT. It encodes CASTGGGEKLFF.

The rearrangement uses TRBV5-4 and TRBJ2-1; TRBD1 is a possible D gene (6 bases). Germline V CDR1 and CDR2: SGHNT, YYREEE (reference sequence). Trimming cost V 0 bases and J 5 bases, with 12 bases left between them. This CDR3 contains 15 residues. The CDR3 loop reads CASSLVAGAHNEQFF. Here the CDR3 DNA reads TGTGCCAGCAGCTTGGTGGCAGGGGCTCACAATGAGCAGTTCTTC.

The CDR3 region is CASTKTRYEQYF. CDR3 coding DNA: TGTGCCAGCACCAAGACAAGATACGAGCAGTACTTC. V usage is TRBV7-9 and J usage is TRBJ2-7; D is uncertain. V lost 7 bases and J 4 bases, leaving 11 bases between the germline ends. The CDR3 extends over 12 amino acids. CDR1 is SEHNR, CDR2 FQNEAQ, per germline (reference sequence). Full variable domain (rest looked up from reference TRBV7-9 and TRBJ2-7): DTGVSQNPRHKITKRGQNVTFRCDPISEHNRLYWYRQTLGQGPEFLTYFQNEAQLEKSRLLSDRFSAERPKGSFSTLEIQRTEQGDSAMYLCASTKTRYEQYFGPGTRLTVT.

There are a few counts of this clone. V gene TRBV6-6 combines with J gene TRBJ2-2, with 14 bases identical to TRBD2. There are 18 residues in the CDR3. CDR1 is MNHNY and CDR2 is SVGAGI in the germline V gene (reference sequence). V was pared by 5 bases and J by 0 bases, with 5 bases of the junction left unmatched. The CDR3 spells CASSRLAGGPANTGELFF. The CDR3 DNA sequence: TGTGCCAGCAGTCGACTAGCGGGAGGGCCAGCGAACACCGGGGAGCTGTTTTTT.